One and the same sample provided the 28 T cell receptor beta chains below, sequenced in a study of T cell repertoires in cytomegalovirus infection. One entry per CDR3 protein, called by TCRdb with MiXCR from the reads. The sample holds under 850,000 distinct CDR3 sequences, less than 40% seen once. Sequenced: PBMCs. These receptors were obtained from a human donor in good health (CMV status not recorded). Some clones in this sample may be carry-over from other donors' samples.

This clonotype was counted only a few times. The chain has TRBV12-3 or TRBV12-4 and TRBJ1-6; the D is unclear. Trimming cost V 6 bases and J 3 bases, with 12 bases left between them. The CDR3 extends over 15 amino acids. The CDR3 loop is CASSQEIGYNSPLHF. DNA for the CDR3: TGTGCCAGCAGCCAAGAGATCGGCTATAATTCACCCCTCCACTTT.

The rearrangement uses TRBV28 and TRBJ2-1; D gene unclear. The CDR3 has 12 residues. Germline V CDR1 and CDR2: MDHEN, SYDVKM. Trimming removed 5 bases from V and 8 bases from J, with 10 bases in between. The CDR3 region has the DNA TGTGCCAGCAGTGAAGTCCGCTATGAGCAGTTCTTC. It is translated as CASSEVRYEQFF.

The chain uses TRBV7-2 and TRBJ2-5, with 7 nucleotides matching TRBD1. CDR1 and CDR2 from the germline V gene are SGHTA and FQGNSA. There are 15 residues in the CDR3. The trim removed 5 bases at V and 5 bases at J, leaving 11 bases unmatched. CDR3 coding DNA: TGTGCCAGCAGCCCACAGGGGAGTGGAAGCGAGACCCAGTACTTC. It encodes CASSPQGSGSETQYF.

This clonotype showed up just a few times. The J gene is TRBJ2-1, the V gene TRBV12-3 or TRBV12-4; D is ambiguous. Trimming took off 6 bases at V and 0 bases at J, with 12 bases between the two ends. The CDR3 sequence is 15 residues long. The CDR3 DNA reads TGTGCCAGCAGGGTCCTCCTGGCCTCCTACAATGAGCAGTTCTTC. It encodes CASRVLLASYNEQFF.

With regard to this clonotype: One junction end does not reproduce the germline sequence, and a read error may be involved. The chain uses TRBV5-1 and TRBJ1-6; D gene uncertain. The CDR3 has 14 amino acids. Germline V gene lookup returns CDR1 SGHRS and CDR2 YFSETQ. CDR3 in amino acids: CASPERAFISPLHF. The CDR3 coding sequence is TGCGCCAGCCCTGAACGTGCCTTCATCTCGCCCCTACACTTT. Full variable domain (outside the CDR3, taken from reference TRBV5-1 and TRBJ1-6): KAGVTQTPRYLIKTRGQQVTLSCSPISGHRSVSWYQQTPGQGLQFLFEYFSETQRNKGNFPGRFSGRQFSNSRSEMNVSTLELGDSALYLCASPERAFISPLHFGNGTRLTVT.

The chain recombines TRBV28 with TRBJ2-2; TRBD2 matches at 9 bases. The CDR3 runs to 14 residues. The junction had 8 bases not matched to a gene; V was cut back by 7 bases and J by 8 bases. Germline V gives CDR1 MDHEN, CDR2 SYDVKM. CDR3 DNA sequence: TGTGCCAGCACCCTGACTAGCGGTTTGGGGGAGCTGTTTTTT. As protein: CASTLTSGLGELFF.

In this sample, this clonotype turned up a few times. The CDR3 sequence is CASSHDRNYEQYF. CDR3 in DNA: TGTGCCAGCAGCCACGACAGAAACTACGAGCAGTACTTC. The J gene is TRBJ2-7, the V gene TRBV7-3; a weak D match, TRBD1 (5 bases). Germline V gene sequence: CDR1 SGHTA, CDR2 FQGTGA. The CDR3 covers 13 residues. V was cut by 5 bases and J by 3 bases, with 11 bases left in between.

The chain links TRBV20-1 to TRBJ1-2; no definite D call. The CDR3 runs 14 residues. The V gene's germline CDR1 is DFQATT and CDR2 SNEGSKA (reference sequence). The germline V and J ends were trimmed by 0 bases and 8 bases, with 16 bases remaining between them. CDR3 DNA sequence: TGCAGTGCTAGAGACCACGGCCCAACGGGGGGCTACACCTTC. It translates to CSARDHGPTGGYTF.

The table lists this clonotype with a few counts. This rearrangement joins TRBV20-1 to TRBJ1-6; no clear D gene. CDR3 length equals 12 residues. Germline lookup yields CDR1 DFQATT and CDR2 SNEGSKA (reference sequence). Trimming cost V 8 bases and J 8 bases, with 13 bases left between them. The CDR3 region has the DNA TGCAGTATTCTCACTCGGCATTCACCCCTCCACTTT. Translated, it gives CSILTRHSPLHF.

This clonotype was seen a few times. The chain uses TRBV5-8 and TRBJ2-1; TRBD2 might be the D (6 bases). Trimming removed 0 bases from V and 10 bases from J, with 23 bases in between. The CDR3 is 17 amino acids. The germline V gene has CDR1 SGHTS and CDR2 YDEGEE. CDR3 nucleotides: TGTGCCAGCAGCTTGGTGTGGGGGGACGCTGGTCCGGTAGAGCAGTTCTTC. It encodes CASSLVWGDAGPVEQFF.

This clonotype was detected only a few times. The J gene is TRBJ2-1, the V gene TRBV12-5, with TRBD2 as a possible D gene (5 bases). Trimming left V 2 bases short and J 1 base short, with 15 bases between. The CDR3 is 17 amino acids. CDR1 is LGHNT, CDR2 FRNRAP, per germline. CDR3 sequence reads: CASGLSTRVESYNEQFF. In nucleotides, the CDR3 is TGTGCTAGTGGTTTGTCAACGCGGGTCGAATCCTACAATGAGCAGTTCTTC.

V gene TRBV4-2 combines with J gene TRBJ2-1; D might be TRBD2 (6 bases). Germline V gene data show CDR1 as LGHNA and CDR2 as YNFKEQ. The CDR3 totals 13 residues. Trimming removed 10 bases from V and 6 bases from J, with 16 bases in between. The CDR3 sequence is CATQPLGGNEQFF. The CDR3 nucleotides are TGTGCCACCCAACCTTTGGGGGGCAATGAGCAGTTCTTC.

The genes are TRBV28 and TRBJ1-2, with a weak D call TRBD1 (5 bases). Germline-derived CDR1 and CDR2 are MDHEN and SYDVKM. The CDR3 covers 15 residues. Trimming removed 4 bases from V and 7 bases from J, with 19 bases in between. The CDR3 DNA reads TGTGCCAGCAGTTCCGGGATCCATCAGGGAGGTGGCTACACCTTC. Its translation: CASSSGIHQGGGYTF.

The chain links TRBV2 to TRBJ1-1, with unresolved D. Trimming removed 4 bases at V and 1 base at J, with 10 bases between. Germline V lookup: CDR1 SNHLY, CDR2 FYNNEI. There are 14 residues in the CDR3. CDR3 sequence (DNA): TGTGCCAGCAGTGGCGTTTACAGGAACACTGAAGCTTTCTTT. Encoded protein: CASSGVYRNTEAFF.

V gene TRBV4-1 combines with J gene TRBJ1-1; 7 nucleotides line up with TRBD1. The germline V gene encodes CDR1 MGHRA and CDR2 YSYEKL. The CDR3 loop spans 15 amino acids. V trimming: 1 base; J trimming: 1 base; junction bases outside the gene matches: 3. CDR3 residues: CASSQGQGGNTEAFF. For the CDR3, the DNA is TGCGCCAGCAGCCAAGGACAGGGCGGGAACACTGAAGCTTTCTTT.

This chain uses TRBV13 with TRBJ2-7, with TRBD2 as a possible D gene (5 bases). The CDR3 runs to 13 residues. The ends were cut back, 5 bases at V and 3 bases at J, with 11 bases in the middle. Germline loops: CDR1 PRHDT, CDR2 FYEKMQ (reference sequence). The CDR3, as DNA: TGTGCCAGCAGCGCAGCCCGGGGCTACGAGCAGTACTTC. This translates into CASSAARGYEQYF.

This chain links TRBV28 with TRBJ1-2, with D unresolved. This CDR3 is 12 amino acids long. Trimming stripped 2 bases from V and 13 bases from J, with 14 bases between. CDR1 is MDHEN, CDR2 SYDVKM, per germline. CDR3 in DNA: TGTGCCAGCAGTTTAGGGCCAGTGCGGGGCACCTTC. Protein sequence: CASSLGPVRGTF.

This clonotype was recorded a few times. The chain carries TRBV10-3 and TRBJ2-7; tentatively, D is TRBD1 (6 bases). Trimming stripped 4 bases from V and 5 bases from J, with 9 bases between. Germline V gene sequence: CDR1 ENHRY, CDR2 SYGVKD. CDR3 size: 12 residues. This CDR3 is CAISGSGDEQYF. The CDR3 DNA is TGTGCCATCAGTGGGTCAGGGGACGAGCAGTACTTC.

To note about this clonotype: In this CDR3 the conserved last residue, phenylalanine or tryptophan, is missing, so a read error is likely. This chain connects TRBV6-1 to TRBJ2-7; 10 nucleotides align to TRBD1. The J segment lost 2 bases and the V segment lost 5 bases, leaving 6 bases of the junction unmatched. The germline CDR1 and CDR2 sequences are MNHNS and SASEGT. CDR3 length equals 15 residues. The CDR3 DNA reads as TGTGCCAGCAGTCTCCGGGACAGGGGTCCCTACGAGCAGTACTTA. Protein: CASSLRDRGPYEQYL.

Comments on this clonotype: Germline and junction disagree at one end, which may indicate a read error. V is TRBV20-1 and J is TRBJ2-1, with 9 bases aligning to TRBD2. CDR3 size: 14 residues. The germline V gene encodes CDR1 DFQATT and CDR2 SNEGSKA (reference sequence). Here the CDR3 reads CSARGSGRYNEQLF. CDR3 nucleotide sequence: TGCAGTGCTAGAGGTAGCGGGAGATACAATGAGCAGTTATTC.

This clonotype occurred many times. The chain carries TRBV7-6 and TRBJ2-5; 7 nucleotides agree with TRBD2. CDR3 length equals 16 residues. Germline V CDR1 and CDR2: SGHVS, FNYEAQ. V gave up 1 base and J gave up 5 bases; unmatched junction bases: 10. Here the CDR3 DNA reads TGTGCCAGCAGCTTAGGCGGCAGCGGGGTGGCGGAGACCCAGTACTTC. Residues: CASSLGGSGVAETQYF.

The sample holds a few counts of this clonotype. V is TRBV30 and J is TRBJ1-2; 9 nucleotides match TRBD1. CDR1 GTSNPN and CDR2 SVGIG come from the germline V gene (reference sequence). The junction had 11 bases not matched to a gene; V was cut back by 7 bases and J by 2 bases. The CDR3 has 15 amino acids. CDR3 sequence: CASPGTGYGNYGYTF. The DNA for the CDR3 is TGTGCCTCCCCCGGGACAGGGTATGGGAACTATGGCTACACCTTC.

The V and J genes are TRBV28 and TRBJ2-5, with TRBD1 as a possible D gene (6 bases). The CDR3 has 16 amino acids. V shed 2 bases and J shed 0 bases, with 13 bases lying between them. Looked up from germline, CDR1 is MDHEN and CDR2 is SYDVKM. CDR3 coding DNA: TGTGCCAGCAGTTTAAGGGTCCGGGACAACCAAGAGACCCAGTACTTC. Protein product: CASSLRVRDNQETQYF.

There are a few counts of this clonotype. V is TRBV28 and J is TRBJ1-1, with D unresolved. The CDR3 extends over 14 amino acids. Germline V gene sequence: CDR1 MDHEN, CDR2 SYDVKM. Trimming left V 5 bases short and J 6 bases short, with 16 bases between. The CDR3 DNA sequence: TGTGCCAGCAGTCCCGATGTGAGGTCCGCTGAAGCTTTCTTT. Protein: CASSPDVRSAEAFF.

This clonotype has only a few counts. This sequence joins TRBV7-6 and TRBJ1-5; tentatively, D is TRBD1 (5 bases). V lost 3 bases to trimming and J lost 6 bases, with 18 bases between them. CDR3 size: 16 residues. CDR1 is SGHVS and CDR2 is FNYEAQ in the germline V gene. The CDR3 is CASSLLYDPGRQPQHF. The DNA of the CDR3 is TGTGCCAGCAGCTTGCTCTACGATCCGGGACGTCAGCCCCAGCATTTT. The whole variable domain, filled in from reference TRBV7-6 and TRBJ1-5, reads GAGVSQSPRYKVTKRGQDVALRCDPISGHVSLYWYRQALGQGPEFLTYFNYEAQQDKSGLPNDRFSAERPEGSISTLTIQRTEQRDSAMYRCASSLLYDPGRQPQHFGDGTRLSIL.

In its sample, this clonotype was seen many times. The V and J genes are TRBV7-6 and TRBJ1-1; D ambiguous. Germline CDR1 and CDR2: SGHVS and FNYEAQ. CDR3 length: 17 amino acids. V was shortened by 3 bases and J by 5 bases, with 22 bases between the two germline ends. CDR3 region: CASSLAPDPRETTEAFF. The CDR3 DNA reads as TGTGCCAGCAGCTTGGCACCCGACCCCCGCGAGACAACTGAAGCTTTCTTT.

The CDR3 reads CASGLFSTPNTEAFF. CDR3 coding DNA: TGTGCTAGTGGTTTGTTCAGCACACCGAACACTGAAGCTTTCTTT. The chain carries TRBV12-5 and TRBJ1-1; D not certain. The CDR3 contains 15 residues. Germline V gene lookup returns CDR1 LGHNT and CDR2 FRNRAP. Trimming pared 2 bases from V and 1 base from J, leaving 11 bases between.

CDR3 in amino acids: CASSLLSIDNRYGYTF. DNA of the CDR3: TGTGCCAGCAGCTTATTATCTATAGACAATCGCTATGGCTACACCTTC. The rearrangement uses TRBV7-2 and TRBJ1-2, with unresolved D. CDR1 and CDR2 (germline): SGHTA, FQGNSA. The CDR3 sequence is 16 residues long. Trimming took off 2 bases at V and 4 bases at J, with 17 bases between the two ends. The full variable domain, completed using reference TRBV7-2 and TRBJ1-2, is GAGVSQSPSNKVTEKGKDVELRCDPISGHTALYWYRQSLGQGLEFLIYFQGNSAPDKSGLPSDRFSAERTGGSVSTLTIQRTQQEDSAVYLCASSLLSIDNRYGYTFGSGTRLTVV.